These T cell receptor beta chains were read from a single sample in a study of blood T cell repertoires in COVID-19. This table comes from immunoSEQ multiplex PCR, and its TCRdb copy is limited to in-frame clones, with some not included. The top ten hold less than 0.6% of the sample, which has 150,000 to 170,000 clones, roughly 89% seen once. Sequenced: peripheral blood. These receptors all come from a man aged 45-65 years with acute or convalescent COVID-19. The CDR3 runs from the conserved cysteine through the conserved F or W. Rows give clone size only sometimes, using once, few, many, or a class for an expanded clone.

v_call | clone_size | cdr3_aa
TRBV9 | - | CASSPFFTGGGEQFF
TRBV25-1 | few | CASSGEGRSYTF
TRBV28 | - | CALRGAADYGYTF
TRBV5-4 | - | CASSSQGATYNSPLHF
TRBV19 | - | CASSSHRGTGELFF
TRBV9 | few | CASSATGQENSPLHF
TRBV5-5 | - | CASSFLRAREDQYF
TRBV5-4 | - | CATGLAGGAGELFF
TRBV3-1/TRBV3-2 | - | CASSHQGEEAFF
TRBV4-2 | - | CASSLRGTSGTETQYF